The sequence of this TCR beta chain was determined in a study of response to subunit inactivated influenza vaccine. Overall study findings and caveats: Authors suggested seasonal influenza vaccinations each recruit few new T cells.

The CDR3 length is 14 residues. The ends lost 6 bases at V and 5 bases at J; junction bases unmatched: 10. CDR1 and CDR2 from the germline V gene are MNHEY and SVGAGI. TCRdb processed the RT-PCR reads anew with MiXCR; each CDR3 protein has one entry. The data contain 400,000 to 650,000 distinct CDR3 sequences, approximately 6.9% of them singletons. This clonotype appeared a few times. What it binds is not known. The sequence was obtained from a man aged 50-75 years who received an inactivated influenza vaccine. The V and J genes are TRBV6-5 and TRBJ2-7; 7 nucleotides align to TRBD1. The sequenced sample was PBMCs from blood, obtained about 24 months after vaccination. The chain's CDR3 is CASRLQGQRDEQYF. The DNA for the CDR3 is TGTGCCAGCAGGTTACAGGGGCAAAGGGACGAGCAGTACTTC.